The 13 T cell receptor beta chains in this list originate from one sample, sequenced in a study of blood T cell repertoires in COVID-19. Profiling relied on immunoSEQ multiplex PCR, and the TCRdb table lists in-frame clones only, not all of them. The table has about 360,000 clones, about 87% seen once; the top ten hold around 3%. Sequencing was performed on peripheral blood. Receptors were obtained from a human donor in a cohort sampled during active COVID-19.

This clone was picked up one time. This chain joins TRBV6-9 and TRBJ2-1; a weak D match, TRBD2 (5 bases). This CDR3 comprises 16 residues. Per the germline V gene, CDR1 is MNHGY and CDR2 is SVAAGI. Trimming left V 2 bases short and J 8 bases short, with 19 bases between. In DNA form, the CDR3 reads TGTGCCAGCAGTTATAGCGGCAGTGGAGCGTTCGATGAGCAGTTCTTC. Protein: CASSYSGSGAFDEQFF.

V is TRBV14 and J is TRBJ2-3; maybe TRBD1 (6 bases). The CDR3 runs 12 residues. Germline CDR1 SGHDN, CDR2 FVKESK. V lost 1 base to trimming and J lost 7 bases, with 6 bases between them. This CDR3 is CASSQGGHTQYF. The DNA for the CDR3 is TGTGCCAGCAGCCAAGGGGGGCATACGCAGTATTTT.

The chain employs TRBV18 and TRBJ1-1, with D maybe TRBD1 (6 bases). This CDR3 comprises 14 residues. Germline loops: CDR1 KGHSH, CDR2 LQKENI. V shed 3 bases and J shed 7 bases, with 15 bases lying between them. In nucleotides, the CDR3 is TGTGCCAGCTCACCTCTTACCGAGACAGGTGAAGCTTTCTTT. As protein: CASSPLTETGEAFF.

The rearrangement links TRBV7-2 to TRBJ2-5, with 11 bases identical to TRBD2. This CDR3 spans 16 amino acids. V was pared by 4 bases and J by 1 base, with 5 bases of the junction left unmatched. CDR1 and CDR2 (germline): SGHTA, FQGNSA. CDR3 protein: CASSSVGLAGQETQYF. Written as DNA, the CDR3 is TGTGCCAGCAGCTCGGTAGGACTAGCGGGCCAAGAGACCCAGTACTTC.

J is TRBJ1-6 and V is TRBV15, with 7 bases lining up with TRBD1. CDR3 size: 14 residues. From germline, CDR1 is LNHNV and CDR2 YYDKDF (reference sequence). V lost 3 bases and J lost 7; bases outside the gene matches: 3. CDR3 sequence reads: CATSRPGGNSPLHF. As DNA, the CDR3 is TGTGCCACCAGCAGGCCAGGGGGGAATTCACCCCTCCACTTT. Combining the CDR3 with reference TRBV15 and TRBJ1-6 gives the whole variable domain DAMVIQNPRYQVTQFGKPVTLSCSQTLNHNVMYWYQQKSSQAPKLLFHYYDKDFNNEADTPDNFQSRRPNTSFCFLDIRSPGLGDTAMYLCATSRPGGNSPLHFGNGTRLTVT.

V usage is TRBV3-1 (or the pseudogene TRBV3-2) and J usage is TRBJ1-5; no definite D call. The CDR3 has 14 residues. Germline V gene data show CDR1 as LGHDT and CDR2 as YNNKEL (reference sequence). V dropped 1 base and J dropped 6 bases, with 10 bases sitting between them. The CDR3, as DNA: TGTGCCAGCAGCCAAGGAGCGGTACCTCAGCCCCAGCATTTT. It yields the protein CASSQGAVPQPQHF.

The CDR3 reads CAWRIRDRLNEKLFF. In DNA, the CDR3 is TGTGCCTGGAGGATACGGGACAGGCTAAATGAAAAACTGTTTTTT. This chain joins TRBV30 and TRBJ1-4, with 8 bases that match TRBD1. Per the germline V gene, CDR1 is GTSNPN and CDR2 is SVGIG (reference sequence). The V and J ends lost 3 bases and 5 bases, in that order; junction bases with no gene match: 8. This CDR3 comprises 15 residues.

This clone was counted a single time. The gene calls are TRBV30 and TRBJ1-1; no clear D. The CDR3 loop spans 12 amino acids. V gave up 6 bases and J gave up 4 bases, with 12 bases separating them. The germline CDR1 and CDR2 sequences are GTSNPN and SVGIG (reference sequence). CDR3 amino acids: CACCRSSTEAFF. CDR3 coding DNA: TGTGCCTGTTGTCGATCGAGCACTGAAGCTTTCTTT.

CDR3 sequence: CASRDRLVSAFF. The CDR3 nucleotides are TGTGCCAGCCGGGACAGGCTGGTGAGTGCTTTCTTT. The rearrangement joins TRBV19 to TRBJ1-1; TRBD1 aligns across 8 bases. There are 12 residues in the CDR3. Germline assignment: CDR1 LNHDA and CDR2 SQIVND (reference sequence). The V segment lost 9 bases and the J segment 11 bases; nucleotides outside the gene matches: 11.

The sample holds a few counts of this clone. The chain carries TRBV7-9 and TRBJ2-6, with D possibly being TRBD1 (6 bases). Trimming took off 1 base at V and 0 bases at J, with 13 bases between the two ends. Germline V gene sequence: CDR1 SEHNR, CDR2 FQNEAQ (reference sequence). This CDR3 has 18 residues. The CDR3 sequence: CASSLGSGANSGANVLTF. CDR3 nucleotide sequence: TGTGCCAGCAGCTTAGGGTCAGGGGCTAACTCTGGGGCCAACGTCCTGACTTTC.

The rearrangement joins TRBV24-1 to TRBJ1-1; D gene uncertain. Germline V lookup: CDR1 KGHDR, CDR2 SFDVKD. The V gene lost 1 base and the J gene lost 6 bases, with 17 bases spanning the gap. The CDR3 is 16 amino acids. The CDR3 sequence is CATSDFELQDPPEAFF. DNA of the CDR3: TGTGCCACCAGTGATTTTGAGTTGCAGGATCCCCCTGAAGCTTTCTTT.

About this clone: Other DNA sequences in the same sample also yield this CDR3. This chain connects TRBV5-1 to TRBJ2-7; the D is unclear. The CDR3 runs 14 residues. V was shortened by 1 base and J by 1 base, with 9 bases between the two germline ends. CDR1 is SGHRS and CDR2 is YFSETQ in the germline V gene. The CDR3 DNA is TGCGCCAGCAGCTTGTTACCCACATCCTACGAGCAGTACTTC. As protein: CASSLLPTSYEQYF.

The rearrangement joins TRBV30 to TRBJ2-2, with TRBD1 as a possible D gene (6 bases). Germline values: CDR1 GTSNPN, CDR2 SVGIG (reference sequence). This CDR3 region has 14 residues. Trimming pared 1 base from V and 2 bases from J, leaving 8 bases between. CDR3 protein: CAWSGGHNTGELFF. Here the CDR3 DNA reads TGTGCCTGGAGTGGGGGACATAACACCGGGGAGCTGTTTTTT. Drawing the rest from reference TRBV30 and TRBJ2-2, the complete variable domain is SQTIHQWPATLVQPVGSPLSLECTVEGTSNPNLYWYRQAAGRGLQLLFYSVGIGQISSEVPQNLSASRPQDRQFILSSKKLLLSDSGFYLCAWSGGHNTGELFFGEGSRLTVL.